The 5 T cell receptor beta chains below come from one sample, sequenced in a study of blood T cell repertoires in COVID-19. Some clones are missing from TCRdb's copy, which holds only in-frame ones; the method was immunoSEQ multiplex PCR. Here the sample spans about 10,000 clones, about nine tenths being singletons. The material sequenced was peripheral blood. The receptors here all came from a human donor in a cohort sampled during active COVID-19.

The rearrangement uses TRBV5-6 and TRBJ1-1; the D gene is possibly TRBD1 (5 bases). V dropped 4 bases and J dropped 3 bases, with 13 bases sitting between them. CDR1 is SGHDT and CDR2 is YYEEEE in the germline V gene. CDR3 length: 14 residues. CDR3 amino acids: CASSPLRGHTEAFF. The CDR3, as DNA: TGTGCCAGCAGCCCCCTTAGGGGCCACACTGAAGCTTTCTTT.

The chain joins TRBV18 to TRBJ2-2; D ambiguous. This CDR3 comprises 14 residues. The V end was cut by 1 base, the J end by 6 bases, with 9 bases between. Germline V gene lookup returns CDR1 KGHSH and CDR2 LQKENI. The CDR3 DNA reads as TGTGCCAGCTCACCACAATTCGTCCCCGGGGAGCTGTTTTTT. Its translation is CASSPQFVPGELFF.

V gene TRBV29-1 combines with J gene TRBJ2-3, with TRBD1 as a possible D gene (5 bases). V lost 4 bases and J 0 bases, leaving 14 bases between the germline ends. CDR3 length: 15 residues. In germline, CDR1 is SQVTM, CDR2 ANQGSEA. DNA of the CDR3: TGCAGCGTTGGCAAGGGGTCCTCTAGCACAGATACGCAGTATTTT. Translating gives CSVGKGSSSTDTQYF.

The rearrangement joins TRBV19 to TRBJ2-7, with TRBD1 matching 9 bases. V lost 5 bases to trimming and J lost 0 bases; unmatched junction nucleotides: 2. The germline gives CDR1 LNHDA, CDR2 SQIVND (reference sequence). CDR3 length equals 14 residues. In DNA, the CDR3 is TGTGCCAGTAGTGGGGACAGGGCCTCCTACGAGCAGTACTTC. Protein sequence: CASSGDRASYEQYF.

The table lists this clone with a few counts. The chain recombines TRBV28 with TRBJ1-1; D ambiguous. Trimming stripped 5 bases from V and 6 bases from J, with 10 bases between. The CDR3 runs 12 residues. In germline, CDR1 is MDHEN, CDR2 SYDVKM. In DNA form, the CDR3 reads TGTGCCAGCAGTCCCCCCAGGCCTGAAGCTTTCTTT. Its translation is CASSPPRPEAFF.